A single sample is the source of the 27 T cell receptor beta chains below, sequenced in a study of OX40 agonist ivuxolimab in advanced cancers. TCRdb's copy holds only in-frame clones and misses some; the assay was immunoSEQ multiplex PCR. The sample has 35,000 or so clones, 84% seen once; the top ten hold roughly 18%. Sequencing used CD4+ or CD8+ T cells sorted from blood, obtained in a trial of the OX40 agonist ivuxolimab. Receptors originate from an adult with an advanced solid tumor such as melanoma, head and neck, liver or kidney cancer.

The chain couples TRBV7-6 to TRBJ2-3, with D maybe TRBD1 (6 bases). Trimming cost V 2 bases and J 6 bases, with 6 bases left between them. Looked up from germline, CDR1 is SGHVS and CDR2 is FNYEAQ. The CDR3 is 12 residues long. CDR3 loop: CASSLTGDTQYF. CDR3 nucleotides: TGTGCCAGCAGCTTAACAGGGGATACGCAGTATTTT.

The V call is TRBV19, the J call TRBJ2-1; D is unresolved. The germline CDR1 and CDR2 sequences are LNHDA and SQIVND (reference sequence). CDR3 size: 12 residues. V was pared by 1 base and J by 7 bases, with 5 bases between. The CDR3 protein is CASSIAGNEQFF. CDR3 nucleotide sequence: TGTGCCAGTAGTATAGCCGGTAATGAGCAGTTCTTC.

The chain has TRBV19 and TRBJ2-7; the match to TRBD2 covers 10 bases. This CDR3 region has 15 residues. Germline values: CDR1 LNHDA, CDR2 SQIVND (reference sequence). Trimming removed 3 bases from V and 3 bases from J; junction bases left unmatched: 5. The CDR3 loop is CASSIGTSEYYEQYF. CDR3 DNA: TGTGCCAGTAGTATTGGGACTAGCGAATACTACGAGCAGTACTTC.

This clone was seen just once. The J gene is TRBJ2-1, the V gene TRBV27, with D tentatively TRBD2 (5 bases). Trimming cost V 7 bases and J 1 base, with 14 bases left between them. The CDR3 covers 15 residues. Germline V lookup: CDR1 MNHEY, CDR2 SMNVEV (reference sequence). This CDR3 is CASTPGIGSYNEQFF. The DNA for the CDR3 is TGTGCCAGCACCCCCGGGATAGGTTCCTACAATGAGCAGTTCTTC.

On this clone: A read error may produce the germline difference seen at one junction end. The chain employs TRBV13 and TRBJ2-7; maybe TRBD1 (5 bases). This CDR3 has 13 residues. Germline V gene data show CDR1 as PRHDT and CDR2 as FYEKMQ (reference sequence). The chain's CDR3 is CASSVGDSYEQYF. DNA of the CDR3: TGTGCCAGCAGCGTAGGGGATTCCTACGAGCAGTACTTC.

This clone was picked up one time. The chain joins TRBV27 to TRBJ2-1, with 10 bases aligning to TRBD1. With V trimmed by 6 bases and J by 8 bases, 10 bases remained unmatched. This CDR3 contains 15 residues. The germline V gene encodes CDR1 MNHEY and CDR2 SMNVEV (reference sequence). For the CDR3, the DNA is TGTGCCAGCAGCTGGACAGGGGGTTTTTTCCATGAGCAGTTCTTC. Encoded protein: CASSWTGGFFHEQFF.

The chain carries TRBV6-6 and TRBJ2-1, with 9 bases aligning to TRBD2. With 7 bases clipped from V and 2 bases from J, the junction kept 9 bases outside the gene matches. The germline CDR1 and CDR2 sequences are MNHNY and SVGAGI (reference sequence). The CDR3 has 16 amino acids. In nucleotides, the CDR3 is TGTGCCAGCACCCCCAGGGGACTAGCAGCCTACAATGAGCAGTTCTTC. Translation gives CASTPRGLAAYNEQFF.

V is TRBV2 and J is TRBJ1-1; TRBD1 is a possible D gene (5 bases). The CDR3 consists of 14 residues. Germline assignment: CDR1 SNHLY and CDR2 FYNNEI. Trimming pared 7 bases from V and 1 base from J, leaving 13 bases between. The CDR3 DNA reads TGTGCCAGCAAGGGGAGGCAGACGAACACTGAAGCTTTCTTT. As protein: CASKGRQTNTEAFF.

This chain uses TRBV6-6 with TRBJ2-1; TRBD2 matches 10 bases. With V trimmed by 8 bases and J by 5 bases, 6 bases remained unmatched. The length of the CDR3 is 14 residues. The V gene's germline CDR1 is MNHNY and CDR2 SVGAGI (reference sequence). The chain's CDR3 is CASSLAGEDNEQFF. The CDR3 DNA reads as TGTGCCAGCTCTCTAGCGGGGGAGGACAATGAGCAGTTCTTC.

The rearrangement joins TRBV11-2 to TRBJ1-2; D is undetermined. Trimming pared 3 bases from V and 8 bases from J, leaving 16 bases between. The CDR3 runs to 14 residues. From germline, CDR1 is SGHAT and CDR2 FQNNGV. CDR3 protein: CASSLDGSFWGYTF. CDR3 nucleotides: TGTGCCAGCAGCTTGGACGGTAGTTTCTGGGGCTACACCTTC.

CDR3 sequence (DNA): TGTGCCAGCAGCTTAGAACAGGCCGTGGGCATTCAGTACTTC. Translation gives CASSLEQAVGIQYF. V is TRBV7-2 and J is TRBJ2-4; possible D gene TRBD1, 5 bases. Trimming removed 1 base at V and 9 bases at J, with 13 bases between. The CDR3 is 14 amino acids. From germline, CDR1 is SGHTA and CDR2 FQGNSA. Based on the CDR3 plus reference TRBV7-2 and TRBJ2-4, the full variable domain is GAGVSQSPSNKVTEKGKDVELRCDPISGHTALYWYRQSLGQGLEFLIYFQGNSAPDKSGLPSDRFSAERTGGSVSTLTIQRTQQEDSAVYLCASSLEQAVGIQYFGAGTRLSVL.

The gene calls are TRBV6-7 and TRBJ2-3; 12 bases map to TRBD2. TRBV6-7 has ORF status, its function being uncertain. The CDR3 covers 18 residues. J was trimmed by 0 bases and V by 6 bases; bases with no gene match: 10. CDR3 DNA: TGTGCCAGCAGCCACGGACTAGCGGGACCGACTAGCACAGATACGCAGTATTTT. Protein sequence: CASSHGLAGPTSTDTQYF.

This chain links TRBV7-7 with TRBJ2-2; D call uncertain. With 5 bases removed from V and 4 bases from J, the gap between germline ends came to 11 bases. This CDR3 is built from 14 residues. The germline CDR1 and CDR2 sequences are SSHAT and FNYEAQ (reference sequence). The CDR3 sequence is CASSLSTGTGELFF. In DNA, the CDR3 is TGTGCCAGCAGCCTAAGTACGGGCACCGGGGAGCTGTTTTTT.

DNA for the CDR3: TGTGCCAGCAGGATGGCGGGGGACACTGAAGCTTTCTTT. Its protein is CASRMAGDTEAFF. V is TRBV7-2 and J is TRBJ1-1, with D tentatively TRBD1 (5 bases). Germline values: CDR1 SGHTA, CDR2 FQGNSA. V lost 6 bases, J lost 3 bases, and 11 bases lay in between. There are 13 residues in the CDR3.

The chain links TRBV4-1 to TRBJ1-2; weak D call: TRBD1 (5 bases). The CDR3 sequence is 17 residues long. Germline loops: CDR1 MGHRA, CDR2 YSYEKL. Trimming cost V 0 bases and J 0 bases, with 14 bases left between them. CDR3 sequence (DNA): TGCGCCAGCAGCCAAGATCAGGGTGCCTCAGCTAACTATGGCTACACCTTC. This gives the protein CASSQDQGASANYGYTF.

CDR3 bases: TGTGCCAGCAGCTGGTCCGGGACTAACACCGGGGAGCTGTTTTTT. It specifies CASSWSGTNTGELFF. This chain joins TRBV7-2 and TRBJ2-2, with a possible D match to TRBD2 (6 bases). Germline V lookup: CDR1 SGHTA, CDR2 FQGNSA. The CDR3 is 15 amino acids. The germline V and J ends were trimmed by 4 bases and 2 bases, with 11 bases remaining between them.

This sequence joins TRBV11-2 and TRBJ1-1; no clear D. CDR1 and CDR2 (germline): SGHAT, FQNNGV. V lost 2 bases and J lost 0, with 10 bases in between. The CDR3 contains 15 residues. The CDR3 sequence: CASSLTVRVNTEAFF. In DNA, the CDR3 is TGTGCCAGCAGCTTAACGGTGAGGGTGAACACTGAAGCTTTCTTT.

This chain uses TRBV28 with TRBJ2-5; 8 bases line up with TRBD2. There are 15 residues in the CDR3. Trimming removed 3 bases from V and 0 bases from J; junction bases left unmatched: 3. Germline values: CDR1 MDHEN, CDR2 SYDVKM. CDR3 nucleotides: TGTGCCAGCAGTTTTTTGCGGGGGGACCAAGAGACCCAGTACTTC. Its protein is CASSFLRGDQETQYF.

The J gene is TRBJ2-1, the V gene TRBV4-1; tentatively, D is TRBD1 (5 bases). The CDR3 sequence is 14 residues long. Germline-derived CDR1 and CDR2 are MGHRA and YSYEKL. V was cut by 5 bases and J by 0 bases, with 8 bases left in between. In DNA, the CDR3 is TGCGCCAGCAGCTACAGGAGCTCCTACAATGAGCAGTTCTTC. Its translation: CASSYRSSYNEQFF.

This clone was recorded a few times. The chain couples TRBV7-9 to TRBJ2-1; D is uncertain. CDR1 SEHNR and CDR2 FQNEAQ come from the germline V gene (reference sequence). V was cut by 1 base and J by 6 bases, with 10 bases left in between. The CDR3 has 14 residues. CDR3 loop: CASSLEAALNEQFF. CDR3 nucleotide sequence: TGTGCCAGCAGCTTAGAGGCTGCACTCAATGAGCAGTTCTTC.

The V and J genes are TRBV5-6 and TRBJ1-2; D unclear. V was pared by 6 bases and J by 6 bases, with 9 bases between. The CDR3 consists of 11 residues. The germline V gene encodes CDR1 SGHDT and CDR2 YYEEEE. This CDR3 is CASIARDGYTF. The CDR3 region has the DNA TGTGCCAGCATCGCCCGGGATGGCTACACCTTC.

This clone was counted once. The rearrangement uses TRBV28 and TRBJ1-5; D gene unclear. The CDR3 totals 14 residues. Germline V lookup: CDR1 MDHEN, CDR2 SYDVKM. V was pared by 8 bases and J by 0 bases, with 11 bases between. The CDR3 reads CASEGPYSNQPQHF. CDR3 coding DNA: TGTGCCAGCGAGGGTCCCTATAGCAATCAGCCCCAGCATTTT.

V gene TRBV7-6 combines with J gene TRBJ2-3, with unresolved D. Germline CDR1 SGHVS, CDR2 FNYEAQ. This CDR3 is built from 11 residues. Trimming removed 8 bases from V and 6 bases from J, with 9 bases in between. The CDR3 sequence: CASAFGDTQYF. The CDR3 bases are TGTGCCAGCGCCTTCGGCGATACGCAGTATTTT.

The chain has TRBV11-3 and TRBJ2-5; 7 bases are a match to TRBD1. CDR1 and CDR2 from the germline V gene are SGHNT and YENEEA. V lost 1 base, J lost 5 bases, and 13 bases stayed unmatched. The CDR3 sequence is 17 residues long. The CDR3 DNA reads as TGTGCCAGCAGCTTAGGTCCCAGGACAGGCGATGGGGAGACCCAGTACTTC. This codes for CASSLGPRTGDGETQYF.

This chain joins TRBV7-9 and TRBJ1-4, with D possibly matching TRBD1 (6 bases). V lost 5 bases to trimming and J lost 8 bases, with 12 bases between them. The CDR3 has 13 amino acids. Germline V gives CDR1 SEHNR, CDR2 FQNEAQ (reference sequence). CDR3 bases: TGTGCCAGCAGCCCGCCGGACAGAGAAAAACTGTTTTTT. Its translation is CASSPPDREKLFF. The complete variable domain, with remaining parts taken from reference TRBV7-9 and TRBJ1-4, reads DTGVSQNPRHKITKRGQNVTFRCDPISEHNRLYWYRQTLGQGPEFLTYFQNEAQLEKSRLLSDRFSAERPKGSFSTLEIQRTEQGDSAMYLCASSPPDREKLFFGSGTQLSVL.

V gene TRBV19 combines with J gene TRBJ1-2, with D possibly being TRBD1 (5 bases). Germline assignment: CDR1 LNHDA and CDR2 SQIVND (reference sequence). The length of the CDR3 is 14 residues. The ends were cut back, 2 bases at V and 8 bases at J, with 15 bases in the middle. The CDR3 region is CASSIWQGEKGYTF. The DNA for the CDR3 is TGTGCCAGTAGTATATGGCAGGGAGAAAAGGGCTACACCTTC.

V is TRBV2 and J is TRBJ2-4; no clear D gene. CDR3 length: 15 residues. Trimming removed 3 bases at V and 0 bases at J, with 9 bases between. Germline V gene data show CDR1 as SNHLY and CDR2 as FYNNEI. The CDR3 DNA reads as TGTGCCAGCAGTGATGTGACGCTAGCCAAAAACATTCAGTACTTC. Translating gives CASSDVTLAKNIQYF.